This T cell receptor beta chain was obtained from a study of T cells in Graves' hyperthyroidism and ophthalmopathy (dated by TCRdb to between 2018 and 2021). Regarding the study in general: Peripheral blood was collected at initial diagnosis, before any treatment. To identify distinguishing TCR V-J signatures, a discovery cohort of 90 to 100 patients was used, comprising 40 to 45 with Graves' ophthalmopathy and around 57 with stable Graves' hyperthyroidism. Whether ophthalmopathy could be predicted prospectively was tested in an independent validation cohort made up of about 20 hyperthyroidism patients plus 17 patients who later progressed to ophthalmopathy. For training and testing, the 95 to 100 patients in the discovery cohort were randomly divided in a 7:3 ratio. In addition, the study compared T-cell repertoires in thyroid tissue and in blood from about six Graves' hyperthyroidism patients. After sampling, hyperthyroidism patients received methimazole starting at 30 mg daily, and ophthalmopathy patients received high-dose intravenous methylprednisolone. According to the paper, TCR Vbeta CDR3 sequencing was carried out on 120 to 150 peripheral blood samples, which came from 40 to 45 ophthalmopathy, approximately 78 hyperthyroidism and roughly 17 progressor patients.

The TCR beta CDR3 regions were amplified from the RNA transcripts. The first round of RT-PCR for the TCR CDR3 was performed with the HTBI primer set and the Qiagen OneStep RT-PCR kit. The libraries were constructed in a second round of multiplex PCR and then size-selected and purified. Libraries were sequenced paired-end with 100 bp reads on an Illumina HiSeq2000. On the study's bioinformatics: SOAPnuke was used to process the raw data, removing reads that contained adapters or uncalled bases, had a mean Phred below 15, or lacked an exact match to the constant primer or identifier. High-quality paired reads were merged using COPE v1.2.5, and each unique nucleotide sequence was defined as a clonotype. MiTCR v1.1 was used to align the clonotypes against IMGT TRBV, TRBD and TRBJ reference segments. Only V-J combinations with frequency above 0.0001, covering about 99% of repertoires, were analysed. The TCS score was defined as the ratio of F50 (clonal expansion) to E x V (chaos), calculated using BLOSUM62-based TCRdist between CDR3 peptides within each V-J. Welch's t-statistics and random forest reduced 500 to 550 V-J features to fewer than 15, which were used in a naive Bayes classifier (R e1071). The similarity between thyroid and blood repertoires was quantified using the Morisita-Horn index. TCRdb took the public reads, trimmed them with fastp at Q25, ran MiXCR for clone calling and kept in-frame beta chains. Every distinct CDR3 protein forms one entry, paired with its most common genes and DNA. It is TCRdb's table, rather than the study itself, that gives the V and J calls and clone size. The sample data list roughly 560,000 distinct CDR3 sequences, and roughly 14% of these were observed just once. Roughly 4.3% of the sample is held by the ten biggest clonotypes.

After removal of 6 bases from V and 9 bases from J, the junction retains 10 bases not matched to a gene. The CDR3 numbers 13 residues from cysteine through phenylalanine. Only the CDR3 part of the read is kept: 39 bases, read in frame from the first base. The germline V gene sets CDR1 to MNHEY and CDR2 to SVGAGI. Ophthalmopathy patients had moderately to severely active disease, with a Clinical Activity Score of 3 or more, a NOSPECS grade of 4 or more, and a disease duration of less than 3 months. Exclusion was applied to patients with uncontrolled infections, other autoimmune diseases, pregnancy or lactation. Diagnoses relied on clinical symptoms, serum thyroxine and TRAb, thyroid ultrasound and orbital computed tomography. PBMCs were isolated from approximately 10 ml of fresh peripheral blood by Ficoll-Paque density gradient centrifugation. Total RNA was extracted with Trizol reagent, and quality was checked on an Agilent 2100 Bioanalyzer.

Results the study describes overall, beyond this receptor: In validation, progression to ophthalmopathy was predicted by the model with around 71% sensitivity and around 76% specificity, a median of roughly six months before onset. A 13 V-J signature model separated ophthalmopathy from stable hyperthyroidism, with approximately 87% sensitivity and 81.08% specificity in cross-validation and 80%/75% in testing. Blood samples also contained most of the expanded thyroid clonotypes (frequency above 0.001), which suggests that blood repertoires may reflect thyroid immune responses. No statistical method was used to set the sample size in advance, and investigators knew the group allocation.

This clonotype appeared many times. Its antigen is still unknown. No much larger clone exists at a distance of one base, and base qualities are not known. The V and J segments used are TRBV6-5 and TRBJ2-5; TRBD1 aligns with 7 central bases. This TCR was sampled from a woman in her 40s with Graves' ophthalmopathy. The sequenced sample consisted of blood. The DNA sequence is given as TGTGCCAGCAGACCCGGGACAGCGTTGGCCCAGTACTTC. It encodes CASRPGTALAQYF.